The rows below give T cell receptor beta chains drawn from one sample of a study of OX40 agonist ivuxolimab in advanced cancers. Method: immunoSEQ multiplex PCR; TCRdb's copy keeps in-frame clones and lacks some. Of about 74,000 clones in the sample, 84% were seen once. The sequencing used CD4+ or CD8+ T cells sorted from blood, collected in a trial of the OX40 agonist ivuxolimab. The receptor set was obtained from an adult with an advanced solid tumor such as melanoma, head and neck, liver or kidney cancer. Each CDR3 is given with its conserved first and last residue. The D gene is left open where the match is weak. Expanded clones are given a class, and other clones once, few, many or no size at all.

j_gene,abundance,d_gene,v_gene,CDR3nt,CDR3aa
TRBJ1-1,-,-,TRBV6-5,TGTGCCAGCAGTTACGACAGTAACACTGAAGCTTTCTTT,CASSYDSNTEAFF
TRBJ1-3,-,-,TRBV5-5,TGTGCCAGCAGTTCCTCCATAGGAGCTGGAAACACCATATATTTT,CASSSSIGAGNTIYF
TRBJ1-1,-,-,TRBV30,TGTGCCTGGAGTGTAGGGCAGCACCCAACTTTCTTT,CAWSVGQHPTFF
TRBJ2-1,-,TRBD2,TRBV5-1,TGCGCCAGCAGCATTAGCGGGAGGGCGACTAGTGAGCAGTTCTTC,CASSISGRATSEQFF
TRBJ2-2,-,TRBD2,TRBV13,TGTGCCAGCAGCTTAGGACTAGCGGGACCAAACACCGGGGAGCTGTTTTTT,CASSLGLAGPNTGELFF
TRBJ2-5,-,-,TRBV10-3,TGTGCCATCAGTGAGCCCAGAGGGGGGGGCTCAGGGGAGACCCAGTACTTC,CAISEPRGGGSGETQYF
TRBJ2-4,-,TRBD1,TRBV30,TGTGCCTGGGGGACAGGCCACCAAAACATTCAGTACTTC,CAWGTGHQNIQYF
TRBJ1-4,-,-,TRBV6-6,TGTGCCAGCAGCTTCGACAGAACTAATGAAAAACTGTTTTTT,CASSFDRTNEKLFF
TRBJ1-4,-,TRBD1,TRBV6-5,TGTGCCAGCGGGGCCGACAGGGATGAAAAACTGTTTTTT,CASGADRDEKLFF
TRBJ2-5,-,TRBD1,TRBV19,TGTGCCAGTAGTACCTCCGGGACAGGGGTGCGGGAGACCCAGTACTTC,CASSTSGTGVRETQYF
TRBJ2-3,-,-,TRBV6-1,TGTGCCAGCAGTGGCCTTAATACGCAGTATTTT,CASSGLNTQYF
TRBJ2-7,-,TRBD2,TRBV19,TGTGCCAGTAGTACCTCTAGCGGGGGCGCCTCCTACGAGCAGTACTTC,CASSTSSGGASYEQYF
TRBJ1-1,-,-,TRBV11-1,TGTGCCAGCAGCTTACAGGGCGGGACTGAAGCTTTCTTT,CASSLQGGTEAFF
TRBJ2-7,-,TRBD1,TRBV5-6,TGTGCCAGCAGCTTACCGGGACAGGGTCGACCCTACGAGCAGTACTTC,CASSLPGQGRPYEQYF
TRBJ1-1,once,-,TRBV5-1,TGCGCCAGCAGCTTGAACCAGGGGAAACCTGAAGCTTTCTTT,CASSLNQGKPEAFF
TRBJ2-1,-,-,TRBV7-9,TGTGCCAGCAGCTTAGTGAGCGGCTCCTACAATGAGCAGTTCTTC,CASSLVSGSYNEQFF
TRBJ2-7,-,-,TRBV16,TGTGCCAGCAGCCAATCTTCCAGGGGTCGCGAGCAGTACTTC,CASSQSSRGREQYF
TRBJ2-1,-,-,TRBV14,TGTGCCAGCAGCCAGGCAGGACTGGGACGGAACAATGAGCAGTTCTTC,CASSQAGLGRNNEQFF
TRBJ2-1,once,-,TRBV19,TGTGCCAGTAGTAATACTTACAATGAGCAGTTCTTC,CASSNTYNEQFF
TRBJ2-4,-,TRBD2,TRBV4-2,TGTGCCAGCAGCCAAGAGGGACTAGCGGGAAACATTCAGTACTTC,CASSQEGLAGNIQYF
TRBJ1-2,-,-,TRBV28,TGTGCCAGCAGTTCTCCTGGGGACTCCTCTATTAACACCTTC,CASSSPGDSSINTF
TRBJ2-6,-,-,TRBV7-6,TGTGCCAGCAGCGACTCTGGGGCCAACGTCCTGACTTTC,CASSDSGANVLTF
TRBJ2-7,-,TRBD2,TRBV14,TGTGCCAGCAGCCCATCGGGATTTGGACTAGCGGGAGGCCTTAACGAGCAGTACTTC,CASSPSGFGLAGGLNEQYF
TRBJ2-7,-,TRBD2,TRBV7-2,TGTGCCAGCAGCTTCGACGGACTAGCGGGAGGGCCCCGCGAGCAGTACTTC,CASSFDGLAGGPREQYF
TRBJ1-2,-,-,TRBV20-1,TGCAGTGCTAGTCAGGGGAGTGGCTACACCTTC,CSASQGSGYTF
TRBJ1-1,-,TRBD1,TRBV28,TGTGCCAGCAGCCCCACGGGACAGGGTATCCCTGAAGCTTTCTTT,CASSPTGQGIPEAFF
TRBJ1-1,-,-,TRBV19,TGTGCCAGTAGAACCCGACAGGCACACACTGAAGCTTTCTTT,CASRTRQAHTEAFF
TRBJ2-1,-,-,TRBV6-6,TGTGCCAGCACCCTCCGTATTGGGGGGCGCAATGAGCAGTTCTTC,CASTLRIGGRNEQFF
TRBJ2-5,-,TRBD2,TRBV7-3,TGTGCCAGCAGCCGGAGCGGGGGACAAGAGACCCAGTACTTC,CASSRSGGQETQYF
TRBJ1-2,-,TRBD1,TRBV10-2,TGCGCCAGCAGAGCCGGGACAGGGGGCGATCATGGCTACACCTTC,CASRAGTGGDHGYTF
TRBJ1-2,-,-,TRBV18,TGTGCCAGCTCCCCGGGGGGATGGGACGGCTACACCTTC,CASSPGGWDGYTF
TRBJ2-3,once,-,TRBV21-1,TGTGCCAGCAAAACAAAGCGGGGGGCCACAGATACGCAGTATTTT,CASKTKRGATDTQYF